This entry describes one T cell receptor beta chain. Germline V lookup: CDR1 SEHNR, CDR2 FQNEAQ (reference sequence). The CDR3 sequence is 15 residues long. V gave up 4 bases and J gave up 7 bases; unmatched junction bases: 7. The sample comes from a study of blood T cells in healthy people across ages. A sample-barcoded 5' primer and a J-beta primer mix were used in a second PCR of roughly 6 to 11 cycles. Every single cDNA molecule received a tag from a template-switch adaptor with 12 random nucleotides. TCRdb reanalysed the 5' RACE reads using MiXCR and keeps one entry per CDR3 protein. Seen here are 550,000 to 750,000 distinct CDR3 sequences, more than 20% observed once, and the top ten hold 3% to 4.5%.

This receptor was obtained from a man aged 65 to 85 in good health. The chain couples TRBV7-9 to TRBJ2-4, with 10 nucleotides matching TRBD1. The sample consisted of blood. The DNA of the CDR3 is TGTGCCAGCAGCTCCACGGGACAGGGGATCAACATTCAGTACTTC. Encoded protein: CASSSTGQGINIQYF.